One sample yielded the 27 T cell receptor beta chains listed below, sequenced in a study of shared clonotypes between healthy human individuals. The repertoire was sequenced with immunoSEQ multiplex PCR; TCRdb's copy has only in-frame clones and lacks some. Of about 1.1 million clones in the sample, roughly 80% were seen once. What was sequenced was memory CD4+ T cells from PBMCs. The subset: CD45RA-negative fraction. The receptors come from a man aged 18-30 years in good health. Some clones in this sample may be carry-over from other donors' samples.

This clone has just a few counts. The CDR3 loop reads CSATRDRAGNTIYF. The CDR3 bases are TGCAGCGCCACCCGGGACAGGGCCGGAAACACCATATATTTT. The chain carries TRBV29-1 and TRBJ1-3; 9 nucleotides match TRBD1. Germline trimming cut 7 bases from V and 4 bases from J; bases unmatched to any gene: 8. Germline CDR1 reads SQVTM; CDR2 reads ANQGSEA. This CDR3 comprises 14 residues.

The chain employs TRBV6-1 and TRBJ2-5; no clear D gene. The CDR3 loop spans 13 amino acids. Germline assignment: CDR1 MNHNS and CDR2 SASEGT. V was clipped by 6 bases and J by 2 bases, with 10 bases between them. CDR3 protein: CASRVDGQETQYF. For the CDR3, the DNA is TGTGCCAGCAGAGTGGATGGGCAAGAGACCCAGTACTTC.

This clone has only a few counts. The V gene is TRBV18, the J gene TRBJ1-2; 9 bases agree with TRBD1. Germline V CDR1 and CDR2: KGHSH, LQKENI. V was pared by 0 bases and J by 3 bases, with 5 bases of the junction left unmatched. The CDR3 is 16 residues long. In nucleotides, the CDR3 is TGTGCCAGCTCACCACCCACAGGGGGCGCGGACTATGGCTACACCTTC. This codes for CASSPPTGGADYGYTF.

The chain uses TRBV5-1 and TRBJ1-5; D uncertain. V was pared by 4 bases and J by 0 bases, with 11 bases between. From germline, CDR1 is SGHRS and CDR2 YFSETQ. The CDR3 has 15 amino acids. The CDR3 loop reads CASSPGPVSNQPQHF. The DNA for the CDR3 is TGCGCCAGCAGCCCGGGTCCCGTTAGCAATCAGCCCCAGCATTTT. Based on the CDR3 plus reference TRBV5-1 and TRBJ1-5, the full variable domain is KAGVTQTPRYLIKTRGQQVTLSCSPISGHRSVSWYQQTPGQGLQFLFEYFSETQRNKGNFPGRFSGRQFSNSRSEMNVSTLELGDSALYLCASSPGPVSNQPQHFGDGTRLSIL.

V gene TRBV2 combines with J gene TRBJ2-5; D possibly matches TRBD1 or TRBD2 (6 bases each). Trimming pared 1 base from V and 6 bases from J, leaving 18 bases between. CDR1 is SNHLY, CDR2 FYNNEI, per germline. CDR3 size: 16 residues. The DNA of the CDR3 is TGTGCCAGCAGTGAAGGGGGGGCTAGACGGGAGCAGACCCAGTACTTC. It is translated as CASSEGGARREQTQYF.

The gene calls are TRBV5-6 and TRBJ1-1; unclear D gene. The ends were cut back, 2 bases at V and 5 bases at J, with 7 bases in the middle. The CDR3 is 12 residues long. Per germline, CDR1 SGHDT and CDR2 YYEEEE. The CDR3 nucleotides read TGTGCCAGCAGCTTTACGGATACTGAAGCTTTCTTT. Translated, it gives CASSFTDTEAFF.

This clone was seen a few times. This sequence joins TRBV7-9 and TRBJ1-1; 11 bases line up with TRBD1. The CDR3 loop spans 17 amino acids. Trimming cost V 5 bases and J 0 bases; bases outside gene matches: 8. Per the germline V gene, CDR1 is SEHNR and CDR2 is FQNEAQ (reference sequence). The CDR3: CASSVDRTGGLNTEAFF. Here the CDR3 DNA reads TGTGCCAGCAGCGTGGACAGGACAGGGGGCTTGAACACTGAAGCTTTCTTT.

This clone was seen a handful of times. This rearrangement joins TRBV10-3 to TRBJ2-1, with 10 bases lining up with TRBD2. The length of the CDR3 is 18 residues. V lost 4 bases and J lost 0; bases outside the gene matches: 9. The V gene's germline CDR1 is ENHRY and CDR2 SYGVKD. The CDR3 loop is CAISGGLAPQSSYNEQFF. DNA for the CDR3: TGTGCCATCAGTGGGGGACTAGCGCCCCAGAGCTCCTACAATGAGCAGTTCTTC.

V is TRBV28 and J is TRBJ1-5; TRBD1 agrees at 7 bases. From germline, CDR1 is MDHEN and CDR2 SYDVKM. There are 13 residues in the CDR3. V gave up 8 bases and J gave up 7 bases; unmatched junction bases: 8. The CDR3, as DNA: TGTGCCAGCCTAAACAGGGGCAGGCAGCCCCAGCATTTT. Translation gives CASLNRGRQPQHF.

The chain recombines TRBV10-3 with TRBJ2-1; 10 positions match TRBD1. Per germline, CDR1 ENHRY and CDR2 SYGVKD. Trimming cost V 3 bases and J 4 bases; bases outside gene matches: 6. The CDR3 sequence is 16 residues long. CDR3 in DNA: TGTGCCATCAGTGAAGCGACAGGGGGCCAATACAATGAGCAGTTCTTC. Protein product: CAISEATGGQYNEQFF.

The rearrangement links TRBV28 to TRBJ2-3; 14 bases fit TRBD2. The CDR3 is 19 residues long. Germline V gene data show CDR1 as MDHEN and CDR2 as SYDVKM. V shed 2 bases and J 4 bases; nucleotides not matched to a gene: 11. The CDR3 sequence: CASSLGSWGLAGEADTQYF. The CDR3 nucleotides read TGTGCCAGCAGTTTAGGATCGTGGGGACTAGCGGGAGAAGCAGATACGCAGTATTTT. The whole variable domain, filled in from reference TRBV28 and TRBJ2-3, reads DVKVTQSSRYLVKRTGEKVFLECVQDMDHENMFWYRQDPGLGLRLIYFSYDVKMKEKGDIPEGYSVSREKKERFSLILESASTNQTSMYLCASSLGSWGLAGEADTQYFGPGTRLTVL.

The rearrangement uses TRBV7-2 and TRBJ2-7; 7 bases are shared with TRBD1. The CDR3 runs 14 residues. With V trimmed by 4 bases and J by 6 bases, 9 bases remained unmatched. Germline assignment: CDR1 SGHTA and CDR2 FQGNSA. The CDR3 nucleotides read TGTGCCAGCAGCTGGACCAGGGGGTCTTCCGAGCAGTACTTC. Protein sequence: CASSWTRGSSEQYF.

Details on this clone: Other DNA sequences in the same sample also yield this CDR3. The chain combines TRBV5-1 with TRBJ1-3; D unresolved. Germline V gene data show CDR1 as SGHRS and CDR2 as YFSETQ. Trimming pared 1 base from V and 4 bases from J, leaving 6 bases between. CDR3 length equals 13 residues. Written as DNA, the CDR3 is TGCGCCAGCAGCTTGACAGAAGGAAACACCATATATTTT. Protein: CASSLTEGNTIYF.

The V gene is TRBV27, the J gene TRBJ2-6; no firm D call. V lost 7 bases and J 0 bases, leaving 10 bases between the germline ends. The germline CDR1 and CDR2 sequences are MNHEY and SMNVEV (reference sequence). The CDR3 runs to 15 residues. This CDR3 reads CASTKGRSGANVLTF. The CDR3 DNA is TGTGCCAGCACTAAAGGGCGCTCTGGGGCCAACGTCCTGACTTTC.

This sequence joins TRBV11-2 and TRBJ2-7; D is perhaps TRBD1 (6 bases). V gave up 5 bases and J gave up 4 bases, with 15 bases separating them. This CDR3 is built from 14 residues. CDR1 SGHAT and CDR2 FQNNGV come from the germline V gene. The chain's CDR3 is CASSPGWTVYEQYF. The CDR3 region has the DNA TGTGCCAGCAGCCCCGGTTGGACAGTTTACGAGCAGTACTTC.

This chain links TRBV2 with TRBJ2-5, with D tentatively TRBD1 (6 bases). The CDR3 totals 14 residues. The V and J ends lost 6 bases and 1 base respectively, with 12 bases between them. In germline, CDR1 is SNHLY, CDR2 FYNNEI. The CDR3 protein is CASSGQRSQETQYF. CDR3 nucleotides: TGTGCCAGCAGCGGACAGAGAAGCCAAGAGACCCAGTACTTC.

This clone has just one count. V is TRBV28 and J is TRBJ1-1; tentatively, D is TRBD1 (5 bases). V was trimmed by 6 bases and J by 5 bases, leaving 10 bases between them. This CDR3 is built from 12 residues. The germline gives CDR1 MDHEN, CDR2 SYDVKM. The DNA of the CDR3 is TGTGCCAGCAGGGGGGGGGTGACTGAAGCTTTCTTT. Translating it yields CASRGGVTEAFF.

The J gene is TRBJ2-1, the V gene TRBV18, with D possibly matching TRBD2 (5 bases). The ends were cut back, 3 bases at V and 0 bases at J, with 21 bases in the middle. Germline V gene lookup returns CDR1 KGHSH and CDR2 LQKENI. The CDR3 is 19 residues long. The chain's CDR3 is CASSPFFTSSRSSYNEQFF. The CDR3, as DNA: TGTGCCAGCTCACCTTTTTTCACTAGTTCCCGGAGCTCCTACAATGAGCAGTTCTTC.

In nucleotides, the CDR3 is TGTGCCAGCAGCGATAGCGGGGGAGGAGGAGAGACCCAGTACTTC. This gives the protein CASSDSGGGGETQYF. The rearrangement links TRBV9 to TRBJ2-5, with 9 positions matching TRBD2. CDR3 length: 15 amino acids. CDR1 SGDLS and CDR2 YYNGEE come from the germline V gene. Unmatched junction bases numbered 7, after V lost 3 bases and J lost 4 bases.

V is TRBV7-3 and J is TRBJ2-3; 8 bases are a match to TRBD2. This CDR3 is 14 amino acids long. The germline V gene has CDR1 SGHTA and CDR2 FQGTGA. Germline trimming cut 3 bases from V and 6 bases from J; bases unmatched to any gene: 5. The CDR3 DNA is TGTGCCAGCAGCTTGGGGACTAGTCACGATACGCAGTATTTT. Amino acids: CASSLGTSHDTQYF.

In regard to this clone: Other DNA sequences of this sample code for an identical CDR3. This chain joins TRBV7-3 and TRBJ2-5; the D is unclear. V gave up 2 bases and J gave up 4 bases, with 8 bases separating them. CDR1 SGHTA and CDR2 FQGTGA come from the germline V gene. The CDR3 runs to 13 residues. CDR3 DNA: TGTGCCAGCAGCTTAGCTAGGGCAGAGACCCAGTACTTC. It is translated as CASSLARAETQYF.

CDR3 amino acids: CASRRHLNEKLFF. In nucleotides, the CDR3 is TGTGCCAGCAGGAGACACCTTAATGAAAAACTGTTTTTT. This chain links TRBV27 with TRBJ1-4; unclear D gene. CDR1 is MNHEY, CDR2 SMNVEV, per germline (reference sequence). V lost 6 bases to trimming and J lost 4 bases, with 9 bases between them. The CDR3 contains 13 residues.

The CDR3 reads CASSYGTENQPQHF. CDR3 nucleotides: TGTGCCAGCAGTTACGGGACGGAGAATCAGCCCCAGCATTTT. The rearrangement links TRBV6-9 to TRBJ1-5, with D perhaps matching TRBD1 (5 bases). Germline lookup yields CDR1 MNHGY and CDR2 SVAAGI. Trimming cost V 3 bases and J 4 bases, with 10 bases left between them. The CDR3 totals 14 residues.

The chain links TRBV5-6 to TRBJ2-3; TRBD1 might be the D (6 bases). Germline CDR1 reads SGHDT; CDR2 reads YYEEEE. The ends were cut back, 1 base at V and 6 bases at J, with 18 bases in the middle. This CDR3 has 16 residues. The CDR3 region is CASSLFRDTGLDTQYF. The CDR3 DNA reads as TGTGCCAGCAGCTTGTTCCGGGACACGGGGTTGGATACGCAGTATTTT.

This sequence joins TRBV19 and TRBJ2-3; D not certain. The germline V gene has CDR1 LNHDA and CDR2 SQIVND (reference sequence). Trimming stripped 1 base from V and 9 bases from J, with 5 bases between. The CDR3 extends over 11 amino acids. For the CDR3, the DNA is TGTGCCAGTAGTATAGGGAGAACGCAGTATTTT. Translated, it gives CASSIGRTQYF.

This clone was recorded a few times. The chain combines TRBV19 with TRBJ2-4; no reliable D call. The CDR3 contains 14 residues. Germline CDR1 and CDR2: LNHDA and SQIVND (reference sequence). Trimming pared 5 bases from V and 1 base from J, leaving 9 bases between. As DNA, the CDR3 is TGTGCCAGTAGTTCCTGGTCGGCCAAAAACATTCAGTACTTC. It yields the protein CASSSWSAKNIQYF.

The CDR3 sequence: CASSQLRGLKQYF. In DNA form, the CDR3 reads TGCGCCAGCAGTCAACTACGGGGGTTAAAGCAGTACTTC. The chain employs TRBV23-1 and TRBJ2-7; D is perhaps TRBD2 (6 bases). TRBV23-1 is recorded as an ORF, its role being uncertain. The CDR3 consists of 13 residues. V was pared by 2 bases and J by 8 bases, with 13 bases between.